The clone carrying this T cell receptor (beta chain) was detected only once. Its antigen is not known. The record originates from a study of OX40 agonist ivuxolimab in advanced cancers. Study in general: With a range of roughly 20 to 80, age averaged 60 years, and 75% to 90% were male. Partial responses were achieved by three patients: one hepatocellular carcinoma, two cutaneous melanoma. Regarding the study as a whole: The study observed clonal expansion of CD4+ and CD8+ blood T cells by week 6 at 0.1 to 3.0 mg/kg.

Sequencing used immunoSEQ multiplex PCR; TCRdb keeps in-frame clones, though not all of them. Seen here are 45,000 to 55,000 clones, roughly nine tenths observed once, and the top ten hold 11% to 15%. V gave up 4 bases and J gave up 9 bases; unmatched junction bases: 11. The CDR3 runs to 15 residues. Germline V CDR1 and CDR2: MGHDK, SYGVNS. The source is an adult with an advanced solid tumor such as melanoma, head and neck, liver or kidney cancer. Here the sequenced sample was CD4+ or CD8+ T cells sorted from blood, taken in a trial of the OX40 agonist ivuxolimab. This chain uses TRBV25-1 with TRBJ2-1; 8 bases align to TRBD2. The CDR3 region is CASSAQAGVVGEQFF. The DNA of the CDR3 is TGTGCCAGCAGTGCCCAAGCGGGAGTTGTGGGTGAGCAGTTCTTC.